Presented here are 28 T cell receptor beta chains from one specimen sequenced in a study of PD-1 blockade in classical Hodgkin lymphoma. Produced via immunoSEQ multiplex PCR; TCRdb's table is partial and in-frame only. This table holds tens of thousands of clones, around 78% found once. Time point specified: cycle 4 day 1 (C4D1), after six to seven weeks of nivolumab. Each patient experienced a relapse that followed autologous stem cell transplantation, and brentuximab vedotin exposure varied. The source was peripheral blood mononuclear cells (PBMCs), collected before the fourth cycle of nivolumab. All receptors come from a human donor with classical Hodgkin lymphoma.

CDR3 residues: CSWGVISEQYF. For the CDR3, the DNA is TGCAGCTGGGGAGTGATTTCCGAGCAGTACTTC. The chain is built from TRBV20-1 and TRBJ2-7, with D possibly matching TRBD2 (5 bases). Germline V gene data show CDR1 as DFQATT and CDR2 as SNEGSKA (reference sequence). The CDR3 spans 11 residues.

The CDR3 region has the DNA TGTGCCAGCAGCGCCGCCTACGAGCAGTACTTC. This codes for CASSAAYEQYF. This rearrangement joins TRBV14 to TRBJ2-7; D not certain. Trimming stripped 5 bases from V and 2 bases from J, with 4 bases between. Germline V lookup: CDR1 SGHDN, CDR2 FVKESK. The CDR3 totals 11 residues.

V is TRBV10-3 and J is TRBJ2-5; no definite D call. Germline CDR1 and CDR2: ENHRY and SYGVKD. The CDR3 covers 13 residues. V lost 0 bases and J lost 3, with 5 bases in between. The chain's CDR3 is CAISESEKETQYF. Here the CDR3 DNA reads TGTGCCATCAGTGAGTCGGAGAAAGAGACCCAGTACTTC.

This sequence joins TRBV5-1 and TRBJ1-5; possibly TRBD1 for D (6 bases). Trimming took off 5 bases at V and 5 bases at J, with 14 bases between the two ends. The V gene's germline CDR1 is SGHRS and CDR2 YFSETQ. The CDR3 consists of 14 residues. The CDR3 bases are TGCGCCAGCAGTTTCGGACAGAAGGATCAGCCCCAGCATTTT. It codes for CASSFGQKDQPQHF.

This clone was observed once. The rearrangement links TRBV21-1 to TRBJ2-7. TRBV21-1 corresponds to a pseudogene. The CDR3 runs to 16 residues. CDR3 DNA: TGTGCCAGCAGCAAAGTTACCGGATGGACCTCCTACGAGCAGTACTTC. This gives the protein CASSKVTGWTSYEQYF.

CDR3 region: CASSTPGQGAKNIQYF. In nucleotides, the CDR3 is TGTGCCAGTAGTACCCCGGGACAGGGAGCCAAAAACATTCAGTACTTC. The J gene is TRBJ2-4, the V gene TRBV19; TRBD1 agrees at 9 bases. The germline V gene encodes CDR1 LNHDA and CDR2 SQIVND (reference sequence). The V segment lost 4 bases and the J segment 0 bases; nucleotides outside the gene matches: 4. This CDR3 is 16 amino acids long.

CDR3: CATSRAGANTGELFF. CDR3 in DNA: TGTGCCACCAGCAGGGCGGGGGCGAACACCGGGGAGCTGTTTTTT. The rearrangement links TRBV15 to TRBJ2-2; 7 nucleotides agree with TRBD2. The CDR3 covers 15 residues. V lost 3 bases, J lost 0 bases, and 1 base stayed unmatched. Germline V lookup: CDR1 LNHNV, CDR2 YYDKDF (reference sequence).

The genes are TRBV18 and TRBJ2-7; TRBD1 is a possible D gene (6 bases). The V end was cut by 1 base, the J end by 2 bases, with 9 bases between. The germline CDR1 and CDR2 sequences are KGHSH and LQKENI. The CDR3 runs to 14 residues. The CDR3 is CASSPRTETYEQYF. Here the CDR3 DNA reads TGTGCCAGCTCACCACGGACAGAAACCTACGAGCAGTACTTC.

The chain is built from TRBV10-2 and TRBJ2-7; weak D call: TRBD1 (6 bases). This CDR3 is 14 amino acids long. Between the trimmed V and J ends, which lost 6 bases and 0 bases, there was a span of 12 bases. Germline V CDR1 and CDR2: WSHSY, SAAADI. CDR3 DNA: TGCGCCAGCAGGGACAGTTCAAGCTCCTACGAGCAGTACTTC. As protein: CASRDSSSSYEQYF.

The gene calls are TRBV9 and TRBJ2-7; weak D call: TRBD1 (6 bases). Germline CDR1 and CDR2: SGDLS and YYNGEE. This CDR3 has 15 amino acids. Trimming left V 3 bases short and J 2 bases short, with 15 bases between. CDR3 DNA sequence: TGTGCCAGCAGCGGGGGACCGGGACAAGCCTACGAGCAGTACTTC. Translation: CASSGGPGQAYEQYF.

The rearrangement uses TRBV19 and TRBJ2-5, with a tentative D call TRBD1 (6 bases). The CDR3 totals 14 residues. Germline assignment: CDR1 LNHDA and CDR2 SQIVND (reference sequence). The V and J ends lost 7 bases and 1 base respectively, with 13 bases between them. The CDR3 DNA reads TGTGCCAGTACGGAACAGGGAGTCCAAGAGACCCAGTACTTC. This gives the protein CASTEQGVQETQYF. Combining the CDR3 with reference TRBV19 and TRBJ2-5 gives the whole variable domain DGGITQSPKYLFRKEGQNVTLSCEQNLNHDAMYWYRQDPGQGLRLIYYSQIVNDFQKGDIAEGYSVSREKKESFPLTVTSAQKNPTAFYLCASTEQGVQETQYFGPGTRLLVL.

This chain joins TRBV28 and TRBJ2-3, with D perhaps being TRBD1 or TRBD2 (7 bases each). Germline CDR1 and CDR2: MDHEN and SYDVKM. V dropped 4 bases and J dropped 3 bases, with 14 bases sitting between them. The CDR3 length is 15 residues. CDR3: CASSSGGAGTDTQYF. The CDR3 coding sequence is TGTGCCAGCAGTTCAGGGGGGGCCGGGACAGATACGCAGTATTTT.

The chain couples TRBV2 to TRBJ2-3, with 7 positions matching TRBD1. Per germline, CDR1 SNHLY and CDR2 FYNNEI. The junction had 5 bases not matched to a gene; V was cut back by 5 bases and J by 6 bases. This CDR3 has 13 amino acids. CDR3 sequence reads: CASSYTGADTQYF. Here the CDR3 DNA reads TGTGCCAGCAGTTATACAGGGGCGGATACGCAGTATTTT.

The DNA for the CDR3 is TGTGCCAGCAGTATCTTCAGCAATGAAAAACTGTTTTTT. Translating gives CASSIFSNEKLFF. The chain couples TRBV6-5 to TRBJ1-4; the D is unclear. The CDR3 sequence is 13 residues long. CDR1 MNHEY and CDR2 SVGAGI come from the germline V gene. V gave up 5 bases and J gave up 5 bases, with 9 bases separating them.

The CDR3 DNA reads as TGCGCCAGCAGCTTGTTTCCAGGGGACACTGAAGCTTTCTTT. Protein product: CASSLFPGDTEAFF. The chain uses TRBV5-1 and TRBJ1-1; maybe TRBD1 (6 bases). CDR1 is SGHRS and CDR2 is YFSETQ in the germline V gene. There are 14 residues in the CDR3. The germline V and J ends were trimmed by 1 base and 3 bases, with 10 bases remaining between them.

This chain uses TRBV7-9 with TRBJ1-2; D possibly corresponds to TRBD1 (6 bases). V was clipped by 3 bases and J by 3 bases, with 14 bases between them. The germline CDR1 and CDR2 sequences are SEHNR and FQNEAQ (reference sequence). The CDR3 loop spans 15 amino acids. CDR3 bases: TGTGCCAGCAGCTTCTGGTCAGGGGCATACTATGGCTACACCTTC. It specifies CASSFWSGAYYGYTF.

V and J are TRBV28 and TRBJ1-5; D is ambiguous. V was shortened by 5 bases and J by 0 bases, with 17 bases between the two germline ends. The V gene's germline CDR1 is MDHEN and CDR2 SYDVKM. This CDR3 region has 17 residues. CDR3: CASSLLRGPISNQPQHF. The DNA of the CDR3 is TGTGCCAGCAGTCTCCTACGGGGTCCGATTAGCAATCAGCCCCAGCATTTT.

The rearrangement joins TRBV6-5 to TRBJ1-2; TRBD1 might be the D (5 bases). The ends were cut back, 4 bases at V and 5 bases at J, with 14 bases in the middle. CDR3 length: 14 residues. Germline V gene sequence: CDR1 MNHEY, CDR2 SVGAGI. The CDR3 DNA is TGTGCCAGCAGTTGGGACGGAGGAGTTTATGGCTACACCTTC. Protein: CASSWDGGVYGYTF.

The rearrangement joins TRBV5-8 to TRBJ1-2, with a tentative D call TRBD1 (5 bases). This CDR3 has 13 amino acids. Germline V gene lookup returns CDR1 SGHTS and CDR2 YDEGEE. Trimming shortened V by 2 bases and J by 4 bases, and 9 bases separated the two germline ends. CDR3: CASSLPGSYGYTF. CDR3 in DNA: TGTGCCAGCAGCTTACCAGGGTCCTATGGCTACACCTTC.

The chain uses TRBV7-2 and TRBJ2-5; D is unclear. Trimming removed 4 bases from V and 2 bases from J, with 11 bases in between. CDR3 length: 14 residues. From germline, CDR1 is SGHTA and CDR2 FQGNSA. The CDR3 sequence: CASSSAGIQETQYF. The CDR3, as DNA: TGTGCCAGCAGCTCCGCTGGGATACAAGAGACCCAGTACTTC.

The chain uses TRBV7-2 and TRBJ2-2; TRBD1 matches at 7 bases. The CDR3 has 14 amino acids. With V trimmed by 1 base and J by 5 bases, 1 base remained unmatched. CDR1 SGHTA and CDR2 FQGNSA come from the germline V gene. The CDR3 region has the DNA TGTGCCAGCAGCTTAGTACAGGGGACCGGGGAGCTGTTTTTT. It specifies CASSLVQGTGELFF.

The rearrangement uses TRBV7-9 and TRBJ2-5; D assignment may be TRBD1 or TRBD2 (5 bases each). V lost 5 bases, J lost 1 base, and 14 bases lay in between. Germline V CDR1 and CDR2: SEHNR, FQNEAQ (reference sequence). CDR3 length equals 15 residues. Written as DNA, the CDR3 is TGTGCCAGCAGCGAGGGGCGCGGAGGCCAAGAGACCCAGTACTTC. Amino acids: CASSEGRGGQETQYF.

This chain uses TRBV6-5 with TRBJ1-1; no reliable D call. Germline CDR1 MNHEY, CDR2 SVGAGI. The CDR3 loop spans 12 amino acids. The V and J ends lost 2 bases and 7 bases respectively, with 8 bases between them. In nucleotides, the CDR3 is TGTGCCAGCAGTTACGGCAGTGGTGAAGCTTTCTTT. It is translated as CASSYGSGEAFF.

The chain employs TRBV28 and TRBJ2-3; TRBD2 agrees at 13 bases. Germline lookup yields CDR1 MDHEN and CDR2 SYDVKM. The V gene end was trimmed by 2 bases and the J gene end by 5 bases; junction bases not matched to a gene: 4. This CDR3 spans 16 amino acids. CDR3 loop: CASSLAGTSGIDTQYF. As DNA, the CDR3 is TGTGCCAGCAGTTTAGCGGGGACTAGCGGGATAGATACGCAGTATTTT.

This clone was seen a few times. The sample contains more than one DNA sequence encoding this CDR3. The chain couples TRBV7-2 to TRBJ1-5; D gene uncertain. Germline CDR1 reads SGHTA; CDR2 reads FQGNSA. V was pared by 3 bases and J by 0 bases, with 6 bases between. This CDR3 is 14 amino acids long. DNA of the CDR3: TGTGCCAGCAGCTTGGGGTATAGCAATCAGCCCCAGCATTTT. This codes for CASSLGYSNQPQHF.

V and J are TRBV9 and TRBJ2-3; D remains ambiguous. The length of the CDR3 is 13 residues. Germline V lookup: CDR1 SGDLS, CDR2 YYNGEE. Trimming stripped 3 bases from V and 3 bases from J, with 8 bases between. The CDR3 sequence: CASSAPGTDTQYF. CDR3 DNA sequence: TGTGCCAGCAGCGCACCTGGGACAGATACGCAGTATTTT.

This chain links TRBV6-6 with TRBJ2-7, with D tentatively TRBD2 (5 bases). V was clipped by 5 bases and J by 3 bases, with 11 bases between them. The CDR3 contains 13 residues. Germline-derived CDR1 and CDR2 are MNHNY and SVGAGI (reference sequence). CDR3 bases: TGTGCCAGCAGTGGCGGGCCTCTCTACGAGCAGTACTTC. It translates to CASSGGPLYEQYF.

CDR3 sequence (DNA): TGTGCCAGCAGCTTAGGGGCAACAGGCCTCTATGGCTACACCTTC. Residues: CASSLGATGLYGYTF. This rearrangement joins TRBV7-2 to TRBJ1-2; TRBD1 might be the D (5 bases). This CDR3 has 15 amino acids. V was shortened by 1 base and J by 4 bases, with 13 bases between the two germline ends. Germline CDR1 reads SGHTA; CDR2 reads FQGNSA. Using reference TRBV7-2 and TRBJ1-2 for the parts outside the CDR3, the full variable domain is GAGVSQSPSNKVTEKGKDVELRCDPISGHTALYWYRQSLGQGLEFLIYFQGNSAPDKSGLPSDRFSAERTGGSVSTLTIQRTQQEDSAVYLCASSLGATGLYGYTFGSGTRLTVV.